These 5 T cell receptor beta chains were all obtained from the same sample, sequenced in a study of blood T cell repertoires in COVID-19. Sequencing was performed with immunoSEQ multiplex PCR; in TCRdb, only in-frame clones are kept and a portion is missing. Of roughly 73,000 clones listed, around 89% are singletons. Material: peripheral blood. Receptors were obtained from a human donor in a cohort sampled during active COVID-19.

This chain uses TRBV5-1 with TRBJ2-6; D possibly corresponds to TRBD1 (5 bases). Germline V gene lookup returns CDR1 SGHRS and CDR2 YFSETQ. The V and J ends lost 6 bases and 0 bases respectively, with 10 bases between them. The CDR3 spans 15 residues. The CDR3 region has the DNA TGCGCCAGCACCGTCGACAGCTCTGGGGCCAACGTCCTGACTTTC. Encoded protein: CASTVDSSGANVLTF.

This clone was detected only once. This CDR3 is CSVENTSGQETQYF. CDR3 nucleotide sequence: TGCAGCGTTGAAAATACTAGCGGACAAGAGACCCAGTACTTC. This chain connects TRBV29-1 to TRBJ2-5; TRBD2 matches at 8 bases. V lost 2 bases and J lost 2; bases outside the gene matches: 4. Germline CDR1 reads SQVTM; CDR2 reads ANQGSEA. This CDR3 is built from 14 residues.

V usage is TRBV21-1 and J usage is TRBJ2-1; the D segment call TRBD2 is taken from the table without a DNA check. TRBV21-1 is a listed pseudogene. CDR3 size: 14 residues. The CDR3, as DNA: TGTGCCAGCGGGGACTGGGGGAGATACAATGAGCAGTTCTTC. Translated: CASGDWGRYNEQFF.

The CDR3 DNA is TGTGCCAGTGACTATTACAATGAGCAGTTCTTC. Protein product: CASDYYNEQFF. The chain couples TRBV2 to TRBJ2-1, with D possibly matching TRBD2 (5 bases). The CDR3 totals 11 residues. The V and J ends lost 9 bases and 4 bases respectively, with 7 bases between them. The germline V gene encodes CDR1 SNHLY and CDR2 FYNNEI.

J is TRBJ1-1 and V is TRBV5-4; D not resolved. This CDR3 has 15 residues. Trimming stripped 1 base from V and 0 bases from J, with 10 bases between. The germline V gene encodes CDR1 SGHNT and CDR2 YYREEE (reference sequence). The CDR3 DNA follows: TGTGCCAGCAGCTTGTATGGGAGCATGAACACTGAAGCTTTCTTT. Translation gives CASSLYGSMNTEAFF.